This T cell receptor (beta chain) was retrieved from a study of blood T cell repertoires in COVID-19. For the study at large: Collection of acute and convalescent COVID-19 samples took place in the United States, Italy and Spain. The analysed material was cDNA or gDNA that came from T cells, B-cell-depleted T cells, or PBMCs.

Sequencing used immunoSEQ multiplex PCR; TCRdb keeps in-frame clones, though not all of them. The table shows around 270,000 clones, with around 80% occurring only once. The sequencing input was peripheral blood. The sequence was obtained from a man in his fifties or sixties with acute or convalescent COVID-19.

This chain's CDR3 is CASSLVGQGYEKLFF. For the CDR3, the DNA is TGTGCCAGCAGCTTAGTTGGGCAGGGGTATGAAAAACTGTTTTTT. The chain uses TRBV7-2 and TRBJ1-4, with D perhaps matching TRBD1 (6 bases). The CDR3 loop spans 15 amino acids. Germline loops: CDR1 SGHTA, CDR2 FQGNSA. Trimming left V 1 base short and J 6 bases short, with 12 bases between. The full variable domain, completed using reference TRBV7-2 and TRBJ1-4, is GAGVSQSPSNKVTEKGKDVELRCDPISGHTALYWYRQSLGQGLEFLIYFQGNSAPDKSGLPSDRFSAERTGGSVSTLTIQRTQQEDSAVYLCASSLVGQGYEKLFFGSGTQLSVL.